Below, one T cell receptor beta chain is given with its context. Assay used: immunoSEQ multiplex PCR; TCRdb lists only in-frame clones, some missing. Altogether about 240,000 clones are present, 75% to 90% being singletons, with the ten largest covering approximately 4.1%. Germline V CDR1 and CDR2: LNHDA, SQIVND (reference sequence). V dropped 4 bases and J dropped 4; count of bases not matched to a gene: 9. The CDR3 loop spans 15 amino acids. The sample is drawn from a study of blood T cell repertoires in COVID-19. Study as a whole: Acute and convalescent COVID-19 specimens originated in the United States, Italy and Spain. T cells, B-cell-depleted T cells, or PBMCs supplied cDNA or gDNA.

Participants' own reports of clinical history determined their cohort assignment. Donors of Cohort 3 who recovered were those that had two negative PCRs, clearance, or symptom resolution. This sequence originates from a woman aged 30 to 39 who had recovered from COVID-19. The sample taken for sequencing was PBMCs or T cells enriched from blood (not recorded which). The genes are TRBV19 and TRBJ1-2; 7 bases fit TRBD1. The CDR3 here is CASSRRTGGTYGYTF. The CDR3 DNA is TGTGCCAGTAGTAGGCGGACAGGAGGTACCTATGGCTACACCTTC.